This T cell receptor beta chain was sequenced for a study of blood T cell repertoires in COVID-19. Per the study methods: How many nucleated cells were present was estimated from reference gene primer amplification. The repertoire was sequenced with immunoSEQ multiplex PCR; TCRdb's copy has only in-frame clones and lacks some. V, J and clone size are those of that table, while D and trimming were read from the DNA. The sample lists around 400,000 clones; approximately 93% were seen once. This study enrolled people aged roughly 18 to 90 from about two dozen US geographic areas. Allocation to cohorts depended on clinical history reported by the participants. V was clipped by 6 bases and J by 5 bases; unmatched bases: 0. Per the germline V gene, CDR1 is SGHNT and CDR2 is YENEEA. This CDR3 has 13 residues.

This clonotype was sampled from a woman aged 35 to 49 who had been exposed to COVID-19. Sequenced material: PBMCs or T cells enriched from blood (not recorded which). This sequence joins TRBV11-3 and TRBJ2-1; 11 positions match TRBD2. The CDR3 DNA reads TGTGCCAGCAGGGGACTAGCGGACAATGAGCAGTTCTTC. It translates to CASRGLADNEQFF.